This is a list of T cell receptor beta chains from one sample in a study of blood T cells in healthy people across ages. TCRdb re-analysed the 5' RACE reads in MiXCR, keeping a single row per CDR3 protein. Among 1.8 million or so distinct CDR3 sequences listed, about 39% were seen once. The sequenced material came from blood. These receptors came from a human donor in good health. CDR3s include the opening cysteine and the closing phenylalanine or tryptophan. D genes are given only for firm matches. Clone size is not always given. Where it is, it says once, few, many or a class for expanded clones.

j_gene: TRBJ2-1; abundance: NA; v_gene: TRBV7-9; d_gene: TRBD2; CDR3nt: TGTGCCAGCAGCTTTAGCTCCCCGCTAGCGGGGGAGCAGTTCTTC; CDR3aa: CASSFSSPLAGEQFF
j_gene: TRBJ1-4; abundance: few; v_gene: TRBV4-3; d_gene: NA; CDR3nt: TGCGCCAGCAGCCAAGAGGCGGCAGTCGGGGGAAAACTGTTTTTT; CDR3aa: CASSQEAAVGGKLFF
j_gene: TRBJ1-5; abundance: NA; v_gene: TRBV4-3; d_gene: NA; CDR3nt: TGCGCCAGCAGCCAAGATATGGGGTATGGCAATCAGCCCCAGCATTTT; CDR3aa: CASSQDMGYGNQPQHF
j_gene: TRBJ1-2; abundance: NA; v_gene: TRBV28; d_gene: NA; CDR3nt: TGTGCCAGCAGTGTCCCGGGACACCGGGGCTACACCTTC; CDR3aa: CASSVPGHRGYTF
j_gene: TRBJ2-7; abundance: NA; v_gene: TRBV28; d_gene: NA; CDR3nt: TGTGCCAGCAGTTTATCGGACCTCCTCTACGAGCAGTACTTC; CDR3aa: CASSLSDLLYEQYF
j_gene: TRBJ1-1; abundance: many; v_gene: TRBV7-2; d_gene: NA; CDR3nt: TGTGCCAGCAGTCTCCAGGCAAACACTGAAGCTTTCTTT; CDR3aa: CASSLQANTEAFF
j_gene: TRBJ2-7; abundance: few; v_gene: TRBV4-3; d_gene: TRBD2; CDR3nt: TGCGCCAGCAGCCAGTTCACTAGCGGCACCTACGAGCAGTACTTC; CDR3aa: CASSQFTSGTYEQYF
j_gene: TRBJ2-1; abundance: NA; v_gene: TRBV3-1; d_gene: NA; CDR3nt: TGTGCCAGCTCGGAGTTCAGCTACAATGAGCAGTTCTTC; CDR3aa: CASSEFSYNEQFF
j_gene: TRBJ2-1; abundance: few; v_gene: TRBV6-5; d_gene: TRBD1; CDR3nt: TGTGCCAGCAGTTATCGACCGGGACAGGGGTCCTACAATGAGCAGTTCTTC; CDR3aa: CASSYRPGQGSYNEQFF
j_gene: TRBJ2-1; abundance: many; v_gene: TRBV6-5; d_gene: TRBD2; CDR3nt: TGTGCCAGCAGTTACTCGGGGACTAGCGGGAACAATGAGCAGTTCTTC; CDR3aa: CASSYSGTSGNNEQFF
j_gene: TRBJ2-3; abundance: NA; v_gene: TRBV20-1; d_gene: TRBD2; CDR3nt: TGCAGTGCTACCGGGACTAGCGGGGGGGGTACCACAGATACGCAGTATTTT; CDR3aa: CSATGTSGGGTTDTQYF
j_gene: TRBJ1-6; abundance: NA; v_gene: TRBV6-1; d_gene: NA; CDR3nt: TGTGCCAGCAGCATGGATCGGAGTACCCCTAACCATTATAATTCACCCCTCCACTTT; CDR3aa: CASSMDRSTPNHYNSPLHF
j_gene: TRBJ2-1; abundance: few; v_gene: TRBV7-8; d_gene: NA; CDR3nt: TGTGCCAGCAGCCCATGGGGTTCTGAGCAGTTCTTC; CDR3aa: CASSPWGSEQFF
j_gene: TRBJ2-3; abundance: few; v_gene: TRBV4-3; d_gene: NA; CDR3nt: TGCGCCAGCAGCCAAGGACCCCCGGGCACAGATACGCAGTATTTT; CDR3aa: CASSQGPPGTDTQYF
j_gene: TRBJ1-5; abundance: NA; v_gene: TRBV7-2; d_gene: TRBD1; CDR3nt: TGTGCCAGCAGCTCGGACAGGGGGAGTCAGCCCCAGCATTTT; CDR3aa: CASSSDRGSQPQHF
j_gene: TRBJ1-5; abundance: NA; v_gene: TRBV19; d_gene: NA; CDR3nt: TGTGCCACCCGGCGTCCACCGAACAATCAGCCCCAGCATTTT; CDR3aa: CATRRPPNNQPQHF
j_gene: TRBJ1-1; abundance: once; v_gene: TRBV5-1; d_gene: NA; CDR3nt: TGCGCCAGCAGCTTGGAGGGGGGGCTCGGTGAAGCTTTCTTT; CDR3aa: CASSLEGGLGEAFF
j_gene: TRBJ2-7; abundance: many; v_gene: TRBV3-1; d_gene: NA; CDR3nt: TGTGCCAGCAGCGGTAGGGGCTACGAGCAGTACTTC; CDR3aa: CASSGRGYEQYF
j_gene: TRBJ2-4; abundance: NA; v_gene: TRBV7-8; d_gene: NA; CDR3nt: TGTGCCAGCAGCGGGACTTTGGGGCAGTACTTC; CDR3aa: CASSGTLGQYF
j_gene: TRBJ2-1; abundance: few; v_gene: TRBV6-1; d_gene: NA; CDR3nt: TGTGCCACAATGTATTTCGAGAAGCAGTTCTTC; CDR3aa: CATMYFEKQFF
j_gene: TRBJ2-1; abundance: NA; v_gene: TRBV18; d_gene: TRBD1; CDR3nt: TGTGCCAGCTTAGGGGGCAGTAAGGATGAGCAGTTCTTC; CDR3aa: CASLGGSKDEQFF
j_gene: TRBJ2-7; abundance: NA; v_gene: TRBV7-6; d_gene: NA; CDR3nt: TGTGCCAGCAGCTTAGATCCGGGTATCCACGAGCAGTACTTC; CDR3aa: CASSLDPGIHEQYF
j_gene: TRBJ1-5; abundance: NA; v_gene: TRBV20-1; d_gene: NA; CDR3nt: TGCAGTGCTAGGATCAATTGGGGGGGCAACCAGCCCCAGCATTTT; CDR3aa: CSARINWGGNQPQHF
j_gene: TRBJ2-1; abundance: NA; v_gene: TRBV6-2/TRBV6-3; d_gene: TRBD1; CDR3nt: TGTGCCAGCAGCCCAATGACAGGGAGTGAGCAGTTCTTC; CDR3aa: CASSPMTGSEQFF
j_gene: TRBJ2-1; abundance: few; v_gene: TRBV7-9; d_gene: NA; CDR3nt: TGTGCCAGCAGCTTAGATTTAGCGGCTTACAATGAGCAGTTCTTC; CDR3aa: CASSLDLAAYNEQFF
j_gene: TRBJ2-1; abundance: NA; v_gene: TRBV4-2; d_gene: NA; CDR3nt: TGTGCCAGCAGCCAAGATTTGGCGCTTATGAGCGAAGAGACCCAGTTCTTC; CDR3aa: CASSQDLALMSEETQFF
j_gene: TRBJ1-2; abundance: NA; v_gene: TRBV12-3/TRBV12-4; d_gene: NA; CDR3nt: TGTGCCAGCAGTCCGGCTAGCGGTTATGGCTACACCTTC; CDR3aa: CASSPASGYGYTF
j_gene: TRBJ1-2; abundance: few; v_gene: TRBV29-1; d_gene: NA; CDR3nt: TGCAGCGTTGATATTACAGGGCGCTATGGCTACACCTTC; CDR3aa: CSVDITGRYGYTF
j_gene: TRBJ1-5; abundance: NA; v_gene: TRBV19; d_gene: TRBD1; CDR3nt: TGTGCCAGTAGGCCGGGACAGGGTTTCAATCAGCCCCAGCATTTT; CDR3aa: CASRPGQGFNQPQHF
j_gene: TRBJ2-1; abundance: NA; v_gene: TRBV6-6; d_gene: NA; CDR3nt: TGTGCCAGCAATCTCGGAGGGGGAGGTGAGCAGTTCTTC; CDR3aa: CASNLGGGGEQFF
j_gene: TRBJ2-1; abundance: few; v_gene: TRBV12-3/TRBV12-4; d_gene: TRBD2; CDR3nt: TGTGCCAGCAGTTCCGGCGGACTAGTGGGCAATGAGCAGTTCTTC; CDR3aa: CASSSGGLVGNEQFF
j_gene: TRBJ2-5; abundance: few; v_gene: TRBV4-1; d_gene: NA; CDR3nt: TGCGCCAGCAGCCCTGTAATGGTGGAGACCCAGTACTTC; CDR3aa: CASSPVMVETQYF
j_gene: TRBJ1-6; abundance: few; v_gene: TRBV7-8; d_gene: TRBD1; CDR3nt: TGTGCCAGCAGCAGACTAGCCAGACAGGGGAGGGATAATTCACCCCTCCACTTT; CDR3aa: CASSRLARQGRDNSPLHF
j_gene: TRBJ2-3; abundance: NA; v_gene: TRBV12-3/TRBV12-4; d_gene: NA; CDR3nt: TGTGCCAGCAGGGCGACTAGTAAAGCCACAGATACGCAGTATTTT; CDR3aa: CASRATSKATDTQYF
j_gene: TRBJ2-5; abundance: NA; v_gene: TRBV6-4; d_gene: TRBD2; CDR3nt: TGTGCCAGCAGTGCGGGGGGGGCCGAAGAGACCCAGTACTTC; CDR3aa: CASSAGGAEETQYF
j_gene: TRBJ2-5; abundance: NA; v_gene: TRBV5-6; d_gene: TRBD1; CDR3nt: TGTGCCAGCAGCTTCCCGACAGGGGAAGAGACCCAGTACTTC; CDR3aa: CASSFPTGEETQYF
j_gene: TRBJ1-5; abundance: NA; v_gene: TRBV10-3; d_gene: NA; CDR3nt: TGTGCCATCAGTACAGACAACGGCAATCAGCCCCAGCATTTT; CDR3aa: CAISTDNGNQPQHF
j_gene: TRBJ1-6; abundance: few; v_gene: TRBV28; d_gene: TRBD1; CDR3nt: TGTGCCAGCAGTCTATTCAGGGGGGCACCCCTCCACTTT; CDR3aa: CASSLFRGAPLHF
j_gene: TRBJ2-7; abundance: NA; v_gene: TRBV12-5; d_gene: NA; CDR3nt: TGTGCTAGTGGTTTGGTACTTGAGGCCCCCTACGAGCAGTACTTC; CDR3aa: CASGLVLEAPYEQYF
j_gene: TRBJ2-1; abundance: NA; v_gene: TRBV6-5; d_gene: TRBD2; CDR3nt: TGTGCCAGCACCAAGGGGCGGGGGCGGGAGGATGAGCAGTTCTTC; CDR3aa: CASTKGRGREDEQFF
j_gene: TRBJ2-7; abundance: few; v_gene: TRBV7-7; d_gene: NA; CDR3nt: TGTGCCAGCAGCCCAAGGCAGGAATCCTACGAGCAGTACTTC; CDR3aa: CASSPRQESYEQYF
j_gene: TRBJ1-1; abundance: NA; v_gene: TRBV12-3/TRBV12-4; d_gene: NA; CDR3nt: TGTGCCAGCAGGGGAGATGAAGCTTTCTTT; CDR3aa: CASRGDEAFF
j_gene: TRBJ2-6; abundance: NA; v_gene: TRBV6-1; d_gene: NA; CDR3nt: TGTGCCAGCAGAGAAGACTTGCCCGCTGGGGCCAACGTCCTGACTTTC; CDR3aa: CASREDLPAGANVLTF
j_gene: TRBJ2-1; abundance: NA; v_gene: TRBV6-2/TRBV6-3; d_gene: TRBD2; CDR3nt: TGTGCCAGCAGTCCCCTTACTAGCGGGGGGAATGAGCAGTTCTTC; CDR3aa: CASSPLTSGGNEQFF
j_gene: TRBJ2-5; abundance: NA; v_gene: TRBV11-1; d_gene: NA; CDR3nt: TGTGCCAGCAGCTTAGTTGCAGAGCCGGGGACCCAGTACTTC; CDR3aa: CASSLVAEPGTQYF
j_gene: TRBJ2-7; abundance: NA; v_gene: TRBV20-1; d_gene: TRBD1; CDR3nt: TGCAGTGCTAGTGGATACCGGGACAGGGGCTACGAGCAGTACTTC; CDR3aa: CSASGYRDRGYEQYF
j_gene: TRBJ2-1; abundance: many; v_gene: TRBV4-1; d_gene: NA; CDR3nt: TGCGCCAGCAGCCAGTTGGACTTAATCTCCTACAATGAGCAGTTCTTC; CDR3aa: CASSQLDLISYNEQFF
j_gene: TRBJ1-1; abundance: NA; v_gene: TRBV30; d_gene: NA; CDR3nt: TGTGCCTGGAGTGTCGACAGTCACACTGAAGCTTTCTTT; CDR3aa: CAWSVDSHTEAFF
j_gene: TRBJ2-3; abundance: NA; v_gene: TRBV7-9; d_gene: TRBD1; CDR3nt: TGTGCCAGCAGCTTTCGGGACAGCGATACGCAGTATTTT; CDR3aa: CASSFRDSDTQYF
j_gene: TRBJ1-1; abundance: NA; v_gene: TRBV7-2; d_gene: TRBD1; CDR3nt: TGTGCCAGCAGAACCGGGACAGCGACGAACACTGAAGCTTTCTTT; CDR3aa: CASRTGTATNTEAFF
j_gene: TRBJ2-7; abundance: NA; v_gene: TRBV7-2; d_gene: NA; CDR3nt: TGTGCCAGCAGCCTCTTCGACAGTCCTACCTACGAGCAGTACTTC; CDR3aa: CASSLFDSPTYEQYF
j_gene: TRBJ1-2; abundance: few; v_gene: TRBV29-1; d_gene: TRBD1; CDR3nt: TGCAGCGTTCGGGACAGTTCCTATGGCTACACCTTC; CDR3aa: CSVRDSSYGYTF
j_gene: TRBJ2-3; abundance: NA; v_gene: TRBV28; d_gene: NA; CDR3nt: TGTGCCAGCAGCTTATCTATCCACTTCGAGGGCACAGATACGCAGTATTTT; CDR3aa: CASSLSIHFEGTDTQYF
j_gene: TRBJ1-6; abundance: few; v_gene: TRBV7-8; d_gene: TRBD1; CDR3nt: TGTGCCAGCAGCTTAAGGCAGGGGGCGAATTCACCCCTCCACTTT; CDR3aa: CASSLRQGANSPLHF
j_gene: TRBJ1-2; abundance: few; v_gene: TRBV6-5; d_gene: TRBD1; CDR3nt: TGTGCCAGCAGTTACGGCCGCAGGGGGGGCTATGGCTACACCTTC; CDR3aa: CASSYGRRGGYGYTF
j_gene: TRBJ1-6; abundance: many; v_gene: TRBV7-2; d_gene: NA; CDR3nt: TGTGCCAGCAGTTTAGGGAGCAATTCACCCCTCCACTTT; CDR3aa: CASSLGSNSPLHF
j_gene: TRBJ1-2; abundance: NA; v_gene: TRBV12-3/TRBV12-4; d_gene: TRBD1; CDR3nt: TGTGCCAGCAGTAATCGACAGGGGATCTGGGTGGGCTATGGCTACACCTTC; CDR3aa: CASSNRQGIWVGYGYTF
j_gene: TRBJ2-5; abundance: many; v_gene: TRBV7-9; d_gene: NA; CDR3nt: TGTGCCAGCAGCCCAGGGTGGGAGACCCAGTACTTC; CDR3aa: CASSPGWETQYF